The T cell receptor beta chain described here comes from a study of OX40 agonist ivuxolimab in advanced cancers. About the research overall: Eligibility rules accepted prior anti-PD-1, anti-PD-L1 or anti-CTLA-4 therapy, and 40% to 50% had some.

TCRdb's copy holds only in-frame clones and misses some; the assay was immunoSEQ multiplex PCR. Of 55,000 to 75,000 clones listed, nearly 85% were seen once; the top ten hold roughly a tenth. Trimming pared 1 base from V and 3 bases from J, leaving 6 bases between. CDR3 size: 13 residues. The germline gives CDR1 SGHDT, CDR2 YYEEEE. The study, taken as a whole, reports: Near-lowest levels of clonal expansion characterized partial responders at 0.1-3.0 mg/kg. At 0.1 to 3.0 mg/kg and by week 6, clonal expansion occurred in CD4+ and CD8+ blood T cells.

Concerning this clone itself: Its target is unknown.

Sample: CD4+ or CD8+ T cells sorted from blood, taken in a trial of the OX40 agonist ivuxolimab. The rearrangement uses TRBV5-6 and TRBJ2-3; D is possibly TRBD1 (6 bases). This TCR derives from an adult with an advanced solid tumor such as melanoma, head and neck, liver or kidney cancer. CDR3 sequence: CASSLQGTDTQYF. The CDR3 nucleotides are TGTGCCAGCAGCTTGCAGGGGACAGATACGCAGTATTTT.